This TCR beta chain was sequenced for a study of shared clonotypes between healthy human individuals. Study observations and caveats: A small donor pool kept down the genetic and exposure-history diversity that was represented.

Trimming removed 0 bases at V and 1 base at J, with 7 bases between. The CDR3 covers 14 residues. Looked up from germline, CDR1 is SGHRS and CDR2 is YFSETQ. Comment on this clone: Its antigen is still unknown.

The repertoire was sequenced with immunoSEQ multiplex PCR; TCRdb's copy has only in-frame clones and lacks some. The table lists under 650,000 clones, 90% to 97% of them singletons. Sequences were obtained from naive CD4+ T cells sorted from blood. As to subset: CD45RA+ positively selected. The chain recombines TRBV5-1 with TRBJ1-1, with no clear D. This clonotype was obtained from a woman between 25 and 40 years old in good health. The CDR3, as DNA: TGCGCCAGCAGCTTGGGGCATAAGAACACTGAAGCTTTCTTT. It is translated as CASSLGHKNTEAFF.